These 25 T cell receptor beta chains originate from one sample sequenced in a study of blood T cell repertoires in COVID-19. The repertoire was sequenced with immunoSEQ multiplex PCR; TCRdb's copy has only in-frame clones and lacks some. Of about 480,000 clones listed, approximately 88% were seen once; the top ten hold over 1.5%. Sequenced: PBMCs or T cells enriched from blood (not recorded which). The receptors derive from a woman aged 40 to 55 who had recovered from COVID-19.

The gene calls are TRBV4-1 and TRBJ1-4; maybe TRBD1 (5 bases). CDR3 length: 15 residues. V was cut by 4 bases and J by 3 bases, with 12 bases left in between. Looked up from germline, CDR1 is MGHRA and CDR2 is YSYEKL. For the CDR3, the DNA is TGCGCCAGCAGCCCGCCAGGGAGGGCTAATGAAAAACTGTTTTTT. Its protein product is CASSPPGRANEKLFF.

This rearrangement joins TRBV4-3 to TRBJ2-7; 12 bases are shared with TRBD2. Germline assignment: CDR1 LGHNA and CDR2 YSLEER. Losses at the gene ends were 4 bases for V and 3 bases for J; bases not matched to a gene: 4. There are 15 residues in the CDR3. The CDR3 bases are TGCGCCAGCAGCCCCGGGACTAGCGGGCGCTACGAGCAGTACTTC. Translated, it gives CASSPGTSGRYEQYF.

This clone was detected once. J is TRBJ2-6 and V is TRBV5-1; D unresolved. V lost 7 bases to trimming and J lost 2 bases, with 10 bases between them. The CDR3 length is 14 residues. Germline V CDR1 and CDR2: SGHRS, YFSETQ. The chain's CDR3 is CASVEVAGANVLTF. The CDR3 coding sequence is TGCGCCAGCGTAGAGGTAGCTGGGGCCAACGTCCTGACTTTC.

Turning to this clone: One junction end disagrees with the germline gene, perhaps due to a read error. The chain couples TRBV27 to TRBJ2-7; 8 nucleotides match TRBD1. Looked up from germline, CDR1 is MNHEY and CDR2 is SMNVEV (reference sequence). CDR3 length: 18 amino acids. As DNA, the CDR3 is TGTGCCAGCAGTATATCAGGGGGCCCGATCTCGGAAAGCTACGAGCAGTACTTC. This gives the protein CASSISGGPISESYEQYF.

The chain carries TRBV4-3 and TRBJ2-3; TRBD1 agrees at 10 bases. This CDR3 is 17 amino acids long. With 1 base clipped from V and 6 bases from J, the junction kept 10 bases outside the gene matches. Germline V gene lookup returns CDR1 LGHNA and CDR2 YSLEER. DNA for the CDR3: TGCGCCAGCAGCCAAGTGATAGGGACAGGGGATTCGGATACGCAGTATTTT. Protein product: CASSQVIGTGDSDTQYF.

The CDR3 sequence: CASSDSSYNSPLHF. In nucleotides, the CDR3 is TGTGCCAGTAGCGACAGCTCCTATAATTCACCCCTCCACTTT. This rearrangement joins TRBV19 to TRBJ1-6; D might be TRBD1 (5 bases). Between the trimmed V and J ends, which lost 6 bases and 0 bases, there was a span of 6 bases. In germline, CDR1 is LNHDA, CDR2 SQIVND (reference sequence). The CDR3 has 14 residues.

The V and J genes are TRBV11-3 and TRBJ2-3; 10 bases match TRBD2. V lost 5 bases to trimming and J lost 6 bases; unmatched junction nucleotides: 5. The CDR3 covers 14 residues. Per the germline V gene, CDR1 is SGHNT and CDR2 is YENEEA. The CDR3 protein is CASSLPGLADTQYF. DNA of the CDR3: TGTGCCAGCAGCCTTCCGGGACTAGCGGATACGCAGTATTTT.

The rearrangement joins TRBV4-1 to TRBJ1-3; 8 bases map to TRBD1. CDR3 length: 21 amino acids. V lost 0 bases and J lost 3; bases outside the gene matches: 19. Germline lookup yields CDR1 MGHRA and CDR2 YSYEKL. The CDR3: CASSQDPRGQEKVIVGNTIYF. CDR3 nucleotides: TGCGCCAGCAGCCAAGATCCTCGGGGACAGGAGAAAGTCATTGTTGGAAACACCATATATTTT.

V is TRBV6-5 and J is TRBJ1-6, with D hard to call. The CDR3 contains 15 residues. V was shortened by 7 bases and J by 7 bases, with 17 bases between the two germline ends. Germline CDR1 and CDR2: MNHEY and SVGAGI. The CDR3, as DNA: TGTGCCAGCACCCTTGTTCACTCGAAGAATTCACCCCTCCACTTT. Translating it yields CASTLVHSKNSPLHF.

This chain connects TRBV2 to TRBJ1-1; D gene uncertain. V was shortened by 4 bases and J by 0 bases, with 9 bases between the two germline ends. CDR1 is SNHLY, CDR2 FYNNEI, per germline. This CDR3 region has 14 residues. The CDR3 protein is CASSVFLLNTEAFF. DNA for the CDR3: TGTGCCAGCAGTGTGTTCCTTCTGAACACTGAAGCTTTCTTT. The full variable domain, its missing parts supplied by reference TRBV2 and TRBJ1-1, is EPEVTQTPSHQVTQMGQEVILRCVPISNHLYFYWYRQILGQKVEFLVSFYNNEISEKSEIFDDQFSVERPDGSNFTLKIRSTKLEDSAMYFCASSVFLLNTEAFFGQGTRLTVV.

The chain employs TRBV3-1 (or the pseudogene TRBV3-2) and TRBJ1-3; D perhaps matches TRBD1 (6 bases). The germline V and J ends were trimmed by 1 base and 7 bases, with 29 bases remaining between them. Germline V CDR1 and CDR2: LGHDT, YNNKEL (reference sequence). The CDR3 is made up of 20 amino acids. CDR3 nucleotide sequence: TGTGCCAGCAGCCAAGGTGTATCTTGGACAGCAAGCGGTAAAATGAACACCATATATTTT. This gives the protein CASSQGVSWTASGKMNTIYF.

DNA of the CDR3: TGTGCCTGGGGAAGCAATTCACCCCTCCACTTT. Translation gives CAWGSNSPLHF. The gene calls are TRBV30 and TRBJ1-6; D is ambiguous. The CDR3 totals 11 residues. V lost 5 bases and J 7 bases, leaving 6 bases between the germline ends. Germline CDR1 reads GTSNPN; CDR2 reads SVGIG (reference sequence). Full variable domain (remainder filled in from reference TRBV30 and TRBJ1-6): SQTIHQWPATLVQPVGSPLSLECTVEGTSNPNLYWYRQAAGRGLQLLFYSVGIGQISSEVPQNLSASRPQDRQFILSSKKLLLSDSGFYLCAWGSNSPLHFGNGTRLTVT.

The gene calls are TRBV27 and TRBJ1-5; D is unclear. CDR3 length: 13 amino acids. Germline lookup yields CDR1 MNHEY and CDR2 SMNVEV (reference sequence). The V and J ends lost 2 bases and 6 bases respectively, with 8 bases between them. CDR3 coding DNA: TGTGCCAGCAGTTTACGTCCTCGTCAGCCCCAGCATTTT. This encodes CASSLRPRQPQHF.

The chain uses TRBV29-1 and TRBJ2-1; 10 nucleotides align to TRBD1. Germline V gene sequence: CDR1 SQVTM, CDR2 ANQGSEA. J lost 7 bases, V lost 8 bases, and 8 bases had no gene match. CDR3 length: 13 residues. Here the CDR3 reads CSSGTGEGNEQFF. In DNA form, the CDR3 reads TGCAGCTCCGGGACAGGGGAAGGGAATGAGCAGTTCTTC.

DNA of the CDR3: TGTGCCAGCAGCTTAGGGGGGGTCGGGAGGCTCCGGCGAGAGCAGTTCTTC. This gives the protein CASSLGGVGRLRREQFF. V usage is TRBV7-2 and J usage is TRBJ2-1, with 7 positions matching TRBD2. Germline V gene data show CDR1 as SGHTA and CDR2 as FQGNSA. The CDR3 runs 17 residues. Trimming took 1 base from V and 10 from J; bases not matched to a gene: 16.

This chain joins TRBV11-3 and TRBJ1-1; D is ambiguous. V was clipped by 3 bases and J by 7 bases, with 9 bases between them. This CDR3 spans 12 amino acids. Germline assignment: CDR1 SGHNT and CDR2 YENEEA. In DNA, the CDR3 is TGTGCCAGCAGCTTCCAGCGGGATGAAGCTTTCTTT. It encodes CASSFQRDEAFF.

This chain links TRBV12-5 with TRBJ1-1; tentative D call: TRBD1 (5 bases). Germline-derived CDR1 and CDR2 are LGHNT and FRNRAP. V was clipped by 2 bases and J by 14 bases, with 15 bases between them. The CDR3 loop spans 12 amino acids. The CDR3 is CASGLPQGSTFF. DNA for the CDR3: TGTGCTAGTGGTTTGCCCCAGGGTAGTACCTTCTTT. The complete variable domain, with remaining parts taken from reference TRBV12-5 and TRBJ1-1, reads DARVTQTPRHKVTEMGQEVTMRCQPILGHNTVFWYRQTMMQGLELLAYFRNRAPLDDSGMPKDRFSAEMPDATLATLKIQPSEPRDSAVYFCASGLPQGSTFFGQGTRLTVV.

The rearrangement uses TRBV14 and TRBJ1-1, with D perhaps matching TRBD1 (6 bases). This CDR3 is built from 13 residues. CDR1 and CDR2 (germline): SGHDN, FVKESK. The V end was cut by 4 bases, the J end by 4 bases, with 10 bases between. CDR3 in amino acids: CASSLSRGTEAFF. CDR3 sequence (DNA): TGTGCCAGCAGCCTTAGCAGGGGCACTGAAGCTTTCTTT.

This clone came up once. The chain carries TRBV27 and TRBJ2-7; TRBD2 agrees at 11 bases. Germline V CDR1 and CDR2: MNHEY, SMNVEV (reference sequence). J was trimmed by 3 bases and V by 4 bases; bases with no gene match: 2. This CDR3 is 14 amino acids long. CDR3 amino acids: CASSSLAGGYEQYF. DNA of the CDR3: TGTGCCAGCAGTTCGCTAGCGGGAGGCTACGAGCAGTACTTC.

The chain uses TRBV3-1 (or the pseudogene TRBV3-2) and TRBJ2-3; 9 positions agree with TRBD2. The trim removed 2 bases at V and 11 bases at J, leaving 8 bases unmatched. The CDR3 spans 14 residues. Germline CDR1 LGHDT, CDR2 YNNKEL (reference sequence). CDR3 in DNA: TGTGCCAGCAGCCAATATCCTAGCGGGATGGGGCAGTATTTT. Translation: CASSQYPSGMGQYF.

The count of this clone is one. This rearrangement joins TRBV24-1 to TRBJ1-2; 7 bases line up with TRBD1. Germline loops: CDR1 KGHDR, CDR2 SFDVKD. Trimming cost V 2 bases and J 3 bases; bases outside gene matches: 2. The CDR3 consists of 14 residues. The CDR3 loop reads CATSDSGTDYGYTF. The CDR3 bases are TGTGCCACCAGTGATTCCGGGACAGACTATGGCTACACCTTC.

The chain uses TRBV12-3 or TRBV12-4 and TRBJ1-2; unclear D gene. V gave up 3 bases and J gave up 9 bases, with 14 bases separating them. The length of the CDR3 is 13 residues. CDR3 protein: CASSFGRSISYTF. For the CDR3, the DNA is TGTGCCAGCAGTTTTGGCAGAAGTATTAGCTACACCTTC.

V usage is TRBV10-2 and J usage is TRBJ2-2, with D uncertain. V lost 2 bases to trimming and J lost 6 bases, with 7 bases between them. The CDR3 has 13 amino acids. Germline assignment: CDR1 WSHSY and CDR2 SAAADI. CDR3 loop: CASSETVAGELFF. CDR3 DNA sequence: TGCGCCAGCAGTGAGACAGTCGCCGGGGAGCTGTTTTTT.

The gene calls are TRBV11-3 and TRBJ1-1; D is ambiguous. The CDR3 totals 12 residues. Germline loops: CDR1 SGHNT, CDR2 YENEEA. V lost 10 bases and J lost 0, with 9 bases in between. The CDR3 DNA follows: TGTGCCACCACGAGGTTGAACACTGAAGCTTTCTTT. Translating gives CATTRLNTEAFF.

V and J are TRBV27 and TRBJ2-1; 8 bases line up with TRBD2. This CDR3 contains 15 residues. With V trimmed by 2 bases and J by 6 bases, 6 bases remained unmatched. Germline V gene lookup returns CDR1 MNHEY and CDR2 SMNVEV (reference sequence). DNA for the CDR3: TGTGCCAGCAGTTTAGCAAGCGGGAGTATCAATGAGCAGTTCTTC. Its translation is CASSLASGSINEQFF.